Below are 31 T cell receptor beta chains sequenced from a single sample in a study of T cells in Graves' hyperthyroidism and ophthalmopathy. What was amplified from RNA transcripts were TCR beta CDR3 regions. Using the HTBI primer set, a first-round RT-PCR was run on the TCR CDR3. TCRdb itself ran the multiplex PCR reads through MiXCR, one entry per CDR3 protein. Of 300,000 or so distinct CDR3 sequences in the sample, around a fifth were seen once. Sequenced sample: blood. Source of these receptors: a woman aged 45 to 65 with Graves' hyperthyroidism.

This clonotype was counted at least ten times. The rearrangement uses TRBV5-1 and TRBJ1-6; D is possibly TRBD1 (6 bases). With 0 bases removed from V and 8 bases from J, the gap between germline ends came to 12 bases. Germline CDR1 SGHRS, CDR2 YFSETQ. The CDR3 runs 15 residues. The CDR3 DNA reads TGCGCCAGCAGCTTGGATTCGGGGGCTGATTCACCCCTCCACTTT. The encoded protein is CASSLDSGADSPLHF.

This clonotype came up many times. The chain is built from TRBV18 and TRBJ1-6; D not certain. This CDR3 has 14 residues. The germline V gene has CDR1 KGHSH and CDR2 LQKENI. Trimming pared 5 bases from V and 8 bases from J, leaving 13 bases between. The CDR3 nucleotides read TGTGCCAGCTCATTGGATTTCAACTATTCACCCCTCCACTTT. It codes for CASSLDFNYSPLHF.

The J gene is TRBJ1-1, the V gene TRBV3-1; 7 bases match TRBD1. The CDR3 consists of 13 residues. V lost 6 bases to trimming and J lost 3 bases; unmatched junction nucleotides: 4. CDR1 and CDR2 (germline): LGHDT, YNNKEL (reference sequence). Here the CDR3 DNA reads TGTGCCAGCAGACGCGGGACAGACACTGAAGCTTTCTTT. Translation: CASRRGTDTEAFF.

CDR3 DNA sequence: TGTGCCAGCAGCATCTCTAGCGGGATCCCCACCCGGGAGACCCAGTACTTC. It is translated as CASSISSGIPTRETQYF. The chain combines TRBV3-1 with TRBJ2-5; 9 bases match TRBD2. This CDR3 has 17 residues. After removal of 5 bases from V and 5 bases from J, the junction contained 15 bases not matched to a gene. Germline V gives CDR1 LGHDT, CDR2 YNNKEL (reference sequence).

This clonotype was counted a few times. V and J are TRBV12-5 and TRBJ1-1; no clear D. CDR3 size: 14 residues. The germline CDR1 and CDR2 sequences are LGHNT and FRNRAP. Trimming cost V 3 bases and J 0 bases, with 8 bases left between them. CDR3 loop: CASGFRTLNTEAFF. The CDR3 DNA reads as TGTGCTAGTGGTTTCCGGACCCTGAACACTGAAGCTTTCTTT. The whole variable domain, remainder taken from reference TRBV12-5 and TRBJ1-1, is DARVTQTPRHKVTEMGQEVTMRCQPILGHNTVFWYRQTMMQGLELLAYFRNRAPLDDSGMPKDRFSAEMPDATLATLKIQPSEPRDSAVYFCASGFRTLNTEAFFGQGTRLTVV.

The rearrangement uses TRBV27 and TRBJ2-2; perhaps TRBD2 as D (7 bases). The germline CDR1 and CDR2 sequences are MNHEY and SMNVEV (reference sequence). Between the trimmed V and J ends, which lost 7 bases and 1 base, there was a span of 16 bases. The CDR3 length is 16 residues. This chain's CDR3 is CASTRGANQNTGELFF. The DNA for the CDR3 is TGTGCCAGCACCCGGGGGGCAAATCAGAACACCGGGGAGCTGTTTTTT.

The table lists this clonotype with many counts. The chain recombines TRBV30 with TRBJ1-2; D gene ambiguous. The CDR3 contains 14 residues. Germline V gene sequence: CDR1 GTSNPN, CDR2 SVGIG (reference sequence). V gave up 3 bases and J gave up 4 bases, with 15 bases separating them. The CDR3 DNA is TGTGCCTGGAGAGATAGAGGCGCTACCTATGGCTACACCTTC. This sequence encodes CAWRDRGATYGYTF.

This clonotype was seen at least ten times. This chain uses TRBV5-1 with TRBJ1-5, with 10 bases identical to TRBD1. The CDR3 loop spans 15 amino acids. With 5 bases clipped from V and 5 bases from J, the junction kept 7 bases outside the gene matches. The germline CDR1 and CDR2 sequences are SGHRS and YFSETQ. CDR3 region: CASSPGQGSYQPQHF. The CDR3 DNA follows: TGCGCCAGCAGTCCGGGACAGGGGTCCTATCAGCCCCAGCATTTT. Based on the CDR3 plus reference TRBV5-1 and TRBJ1-5, the full variable domain is KAGVTQTPRYLIKTRGQQVTLSCSPISGHRSVSWYQQTPGQGLQFLFEYFSETQRNKGNFPGRFSGRQFSNSRSEMNVSTLELGDSALYLCASSPGQGSYQPQHFGDGTRLSIL.

This clonotype was seen only once. The chain employs TRBV5-1 and TRBJ1-1; D not certain. This CDR3 has 15 amino acids. Germline V gene sequence: CDR1 SGHRS, CDR2 YFSETQ. V lost 0 bases and J lost 5, with 14 bases in between. CDR3 residues: CASSLGTGERTEAFF. In DNA, the CDR3 is TGCGCCAGCAGCTTGGGTACCGGGGAGAGAACTGAAGCTTTCTTT.

This sequence joins TRBV6-1 and TRBJ1-5; D not resolved. CDR1 is MNHNS and CDR2 is SASEGT in the germline V gene. Between the trimmed V and J ends, which lost 3 bases and 4 bases, there was a span of 16 bases. The CDR3 loop spans 16 amino acids. The CDR3 bases are TGTGCCAGCAGTGAGGGTAAAGGGAGTGGGAATCAGCCCCAGCATTTT. This gives the protein CASSEGKGSGNQPQHF.

This clonotype appeared many times. The chain joins TRBV11-2 to TRBJ2-7; D uncertain. The germline gives CDR1 SGHAT, CDR2 FQNNGV. The CDR3 has 14 amino acids. V lost 5 bases and J 2 bases, leaving 13 bases between the germline ends. This CDR3 is CASSLTHMAYEQYF. CDR3 in DNA: TGTGCCAGCAGCCTCACCCACATGGCCTACGAGCAGTACTTC.

This clonotype has ten or more counts. The V gene is TRBV5-6, the J gene TRBJ2-7, with 12 bases identical to TRBD1. The V gene's germline CDR1 is SGHDT and CDR2 YYEEEE. The CDR3 consists of 14 residues. V dropped 5 bases and J dropped 5; count of bases not matched to a gene: 5. DNA of the CDR3: TGTGCCAGCAGGGCAGGGACAGGGGGCCACGAGCAGTACTTC. Protein sequence: CASRAGTGGHEQYF.

This chain uses TRBV15 with TRBJ2-7; no clear D gene. The CDR3 runs 14 residues. Per the germline V gene, CDR1 is LNHNV and CDR2 is YYDKDF (reference sequence). Deletions cut 0 bases from V and 1 base from J, with 7 bases between. The CDR3 region has the DNA TGTGCCACCAGCAGAGAAGGAGTTTCCTACGAGCAGTACTTC. Amino acid sequence: CATSREGVSYEQYF.

In DNA, the CDR3 is TGTGCCAGCAGCCCGGACAGAATAAATCAGCCCCAGCATTTT. It is translated as CASSPDRINQPQHF. The chain joins TRBV6-1 to TRBJ1-5; D might be TRBD1 (6 bases). The CDR3 sequence is 14 residues long. In germline, CDR1 is MNHNS, CDR2 SASEGT. V gave up 6 bases and J gave up 4 bases, with 13 bases separating them.

This clonotype came up a few times. V is TRBV9 and J is TRBJ2-5, with 7 bases aligning to TRBD1. The CDR3 consists of 14 residues. The junction had 4 bases not matched to a gene; V was cut back by 3 bases and J by 2 bases. CDR1 and CDR2 (germline): SGDLS, YYNGEE. The CDR3 DNA follows: TGTGCCAGCAGCGCCGACAGGGTTCAAGAGACCCAGTACTTC. Encoded protein: CASSADRVQETQYF. Looking up the rest from reference TRBV9 and TRBJ2-5 gives the full variable domain: DSGVTQTPKHLITATGQRVTLRCSPRSGDLSVYWYQQSLDQGLQFLIQYYNGEERAKGNILERFSAQQFPDLHSELNLSSLELGDSALYFCASSADRVQETQYFGPGTRLLVL.

This clonotype was counted at least ten times. The chain couples TRBV15 to TRBJ2-7; D gene unclear. Trimming left V 0 bases short and J 0 bases short, with 12 bases between. The V gene's germline CDR1 is LNHNV and CDR2 YYDKDF (reference sequence). The CDR3 loop spans 16 amino acids. The CDR3 bases are TGTGCCACCAGCAGAGATCTGTTGCAGAGCTCCTACGAGCAGTACTTC. Its translation: CATSRDLLQSSYEQYF. Full variable domain (outside the CDR3, taken from reference TRBV15 and TRBJ2-7): DAMVIQNPRYQVTQFGKPVTLSCSQTLNHNVMYWYQQKSSQAPKLLFHYYDKDFNNEADTPDNFQSRRPNTSFCFLDIRSPGLGDTAMYLCATSRDLLQSSYEQYFGPGTRLTVT.

This clonotype was found many times. V usage is TRBV18 and J usage is TRBJ1-1, with D possibly TRBD1 on 6 matching bases. The V and J ends lost 6 bases and 1 base respectively, with 12 bases between them. The CDR3 extends over 14 amino acids. Per the germline V gene, CDR1 is KGHSH and CDR2 is LQKENI. The DNA of the CDR3 is TGTGCCAGCTCCACCGGGACAAAGAACACTGAAGCTTTCTTT. Protein product: CASSTGTKNTEAFF.

This clonotype was seen many times. The chain joins TRBV7-9 to TRBJ2-7, with 8 bases that match TRBD1. The ends lost 0 bases at V and 3 bases at J; junction bases unmatched: 4. The length of the CDR3 is 15 residues. Germline-derived CDR1 and CDR2 are SEHNR and FQNEAQ (reference sequence). The CDR3 DNA follows: TGTGCCAGCAGCTTAGCAAGGACAGGGAACTACGAGCAGTACTTC. As protein: CASSLARTGNYEQYF.

This chain uses TRBV9 with TRBJ2-7; tentatively, D is TRBD2 (5 bases). This CDR3 is 15 amino acids long. V lost 3 bases and J lost 3, with 16 bases in between. CDR1 SGDLS and CDR2 YYNGEE come from the germline V gene. The CDR3 spells CASSGPGGSLYEQYF. In DNA, the CDR3 is TGTGCCAGCAGCGGTCCAGGTGGGAGCCTCTACGAGCAGTACTTC.

The gene calls are TRBV5-1 and TRBJ2-7, with TRBD1 identical over 10 bases. Trimming took 4 bases from V and 6 from J; bases not matched to a gene: 7. The CDR3 runs 14 residues. In germline, CDR1 is SGHRS, CDR2 YFSETQ. The CDR3 here is CASSGTGTGAEQYF. The CDR3 nucleotides read TGCGCCAGCAGCGGGACCGGGACAGGGGCCGAGCAGTACTTC.

This clonotype was detected only a few times. The genes are TRBV20-1 and TRBJ2-1; the match to TRBD1 covers 7 bases. J gave up 0 bases and V 5 bases, and 16 bases lay outside the gene matches. CDR1 DFQATT and CDR2 SNEGSKA come from the germline V gene (reference sequence). This CDR3 comprises 18 residues. CDR3: CSAHTGVAPGHSYNEQFF. The CDR3 DNA is TGCAGTGCTCACACAGGGGTGGCCCCGGGACACTCCTACAATGAGCAGTTCTTC.

This clonotype turned up a few times. The CDR3 loop reads CASSFRQGNGYTF. CDR3 in DNA: TGTGCCAGCAGTTTCAGGCAGGGGAATGGCTACACCTTC. The chain uses TRBV27 and TRBJ1-2; weak D call: TRBD1 (6 bases). CDR3 length: 13 amino acids. Looked up from germline, CDR1 is MNHEY and CDR2 is SMNVEV (reference sequence). Trimming removed 3 bases at V and 6 bases at J, with 11 bases between.

This clonotype was counted at least ten times. The CDR3 sequence is CASSPGTEYYGYTF. The CDR3 DNA is TGTGCCAGCTCACCTGGGACAGAATACTATGGCTACACCTTC. The V call is TRBV18, the J call TRBJ1-2, with TRBD1 identical over 7 bases. V lost 3 bases and J lost 3; bases outside the gene matches: 4. CDR1 and CDR2 (germline): KGHSH, LQKENI. The CDR3 totals 14 residues.

At least ten counts were recorded for this clonotype. The chain carries TRBV12-3 or TRBV12-4 and TRBJ2-3; D is unresolved. V lost 3 bases and J 9 bases, leaving 10 bases between the germline ends. This CDR3 has 12 residues. CDR3 residues: CASSLTSRTQYF. For the CDR3, the DNA is TGTGCCAGCAGTTTGACCTCTCGAACGCAGTATTTT.

The rearrangement uses TRBV5-1 and TRBJ1-4; weak D call: TRBD1 (6 bases). Germline CDR1 is SGHRS and CDR2 is YFSETQ. The CDR3 sequence is 13 residues long. V was cut by 5 bases and J by 5 bases, with 10 bases left in between. CDR3 protein: CASRWGPNEKLFF. The DNA for the CDR3 is TGCGCCAGCAGGTGGGGGCCGAATGAAAAACTGTTTTTT.

This chain links TRBV10-1 with TRBJ2-3; the D call may be TRBD1 or TRBD2 (5 bases each). In germline, CDR1 is WNHNN, CDR2 SYGVQD (reference sequence). The CDR3 runs to 16 residues. Deletions cut 0 bases from V and 2 bases from J, with 12 bases between. The CDR3 sequence is CASSESGLADTDTQYF. The CDR3 bases are TGCGCCAGCAGTGAGTCGGGGCTAGCCGACACAGATACGCAGTATTTT.

This clonotype was counted only a few times. V and J are TRBV25-1 and TRBJ1-5; no definite D call. CDR1 MGHDK and CDR2 SYGVNS come from the germline V gene. With 5 bases removed from V and 7 bases from J, the gap between germline ends came to 15 bases. This CDR3 spans 14 amino acids. The CDR3 reads CASSHARSAQPQHF. The CDR3 nucleotides read TGTGCCAGCAGTCATGCAAGGAGTGCCCAGCCCCAGCATTTT. Combining the CDR3 with reference TRBV25-1 and TRBJ1-5 gives the whole variable domain EADIYQTPRYLVIGTGKKITLECSQTMGHDKMYWYQQDPGMELHLIHYSYGVNSTEKGDLSSESTVSRIRTEHFPLTLESARPSHTSQYLCASSHARSAQPQHFGDGTRLSIL.

This clonotype showed up many times. The chain links TRBV5-1 to TRBJ2-7; the D gene is possibly TRBD1 (6 bases). The CDR3 sequence is 14 residues long. Trimming took off 4 bases at V and 0 bases at J, with 11 bases between the two ends. The germline CDR1 and CDR2 sequences are SGHRS and YFSETQ. The CDR3 reads CASSRTGNSYEQYF. In DNA form, the CDR3 reads TGCGCCAGCAGCAGAACAGGGAACTCCTACGAGCAGTACTTC.

With respect to this clonotype: Just one base apart from a much larger clone, this may be a read error. The chain recombines TRBV6-1 with TRBJ2-7; 12 nucleotides match TRBD2. Germline-derived CDR1 and CDR2 are MNHNS and SASEGT. This CDR3 comprises 15 residues. V lost 6 bases, J lost 6 bases, and 9 bases stayed unmatched. CDR3 in amino acids: CASRPGLAGNCEQYF. The CDR3, as DNA: TGTGCCAGCAGACCGGGACTAGCGGGTAACTGCGAGCAGTACTTC.

This clonotype was counted a single time. V and J are TRBV6-2 or TRBV6-3 and TRBJ2-1; no firm D call. The V gene's germline CDR1 is MNHEY and CDR2 SVGEGT. This CDR3 has 16 residues. V was trimmed by 5 bases and J by 2 bases, leaving 16 bases between them. In DNA form, the CDR3 reads TGTGCCAGCAGTCCTACTGGGGTCCTGACCTACAATGAGCAGTTCTTC. Encoded protein: CASSPTGVLTYNEQFF.

This chain connects TRBV3-1 to TRBJ1-2, with TRBD1 as a possible D gene (6 bases). In germline, CDR1 is LGHDT, CDR2 YNNKEL (reference sequence). The CDR3 is made up of 14 amino acids. V lost 5 bases, J lost 5 bases, and 15 bases lay in between. CDR3 protein: CASSYAQGRYGYTF. The DNA for the CDR3 is TGTGCCAGCAGCTACGCTCAGGGGAGGTATGGCTACACCTTC.